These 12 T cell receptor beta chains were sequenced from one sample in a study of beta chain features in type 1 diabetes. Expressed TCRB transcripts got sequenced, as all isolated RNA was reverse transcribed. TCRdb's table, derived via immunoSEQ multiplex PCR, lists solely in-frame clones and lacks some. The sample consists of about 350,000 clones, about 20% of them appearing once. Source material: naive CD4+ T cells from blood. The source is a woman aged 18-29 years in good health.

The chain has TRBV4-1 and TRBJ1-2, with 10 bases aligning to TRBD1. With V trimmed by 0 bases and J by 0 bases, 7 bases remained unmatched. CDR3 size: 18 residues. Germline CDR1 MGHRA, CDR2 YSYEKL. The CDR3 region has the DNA TGCGCCAGCAGCCAAGATCCGGGACAGGGGCTAGCTAACTATGGCTACACCTTC. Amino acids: CASSQDPGQGLANYGYTF.

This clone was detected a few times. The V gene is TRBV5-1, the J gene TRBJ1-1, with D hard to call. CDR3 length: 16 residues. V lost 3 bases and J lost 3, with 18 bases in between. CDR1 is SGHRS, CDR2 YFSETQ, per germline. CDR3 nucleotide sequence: TGCGCCAGCAGCTCGGGGTCCTCCTTTCCCTACACTGAAGCTTTCTTT. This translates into CASSSGSSFPYTEAFF.

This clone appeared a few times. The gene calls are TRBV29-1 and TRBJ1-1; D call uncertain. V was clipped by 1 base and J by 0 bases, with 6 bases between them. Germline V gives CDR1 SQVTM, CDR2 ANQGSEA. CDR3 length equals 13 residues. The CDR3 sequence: CSVEGYMNTEAFF. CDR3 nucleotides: TGCAGCGTTGAAGGGTACATGAACACTGAAGCTTTCTTT.

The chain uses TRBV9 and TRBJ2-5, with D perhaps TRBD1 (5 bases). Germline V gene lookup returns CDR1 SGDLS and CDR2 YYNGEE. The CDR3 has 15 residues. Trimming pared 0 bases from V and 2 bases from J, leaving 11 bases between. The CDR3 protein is CASSVDTGRQETQYF. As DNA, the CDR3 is TGTGCCAGCAGCGTAGATACAGGTCGACAAGAGACCCAGTACTTC.

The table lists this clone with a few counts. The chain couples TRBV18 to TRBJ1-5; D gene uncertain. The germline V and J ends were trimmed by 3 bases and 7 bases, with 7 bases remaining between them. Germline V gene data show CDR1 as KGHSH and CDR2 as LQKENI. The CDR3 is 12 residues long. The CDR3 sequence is CASSPPGQPQHF. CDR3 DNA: TGTGCCAGCTCACCCCCGGGGCAGCCCCAGCATTTT. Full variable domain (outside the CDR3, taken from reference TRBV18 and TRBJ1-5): NAGVMQNPRHLVRRRGQEARLRCSPMKGHSHVYWYRQLPEEGLKFMVYLQKENIIDESGMPKERFSAEFPKEGPSILRIQQVVRGDSAAYFCASSPPGQPQHFGDGTRLSIL.

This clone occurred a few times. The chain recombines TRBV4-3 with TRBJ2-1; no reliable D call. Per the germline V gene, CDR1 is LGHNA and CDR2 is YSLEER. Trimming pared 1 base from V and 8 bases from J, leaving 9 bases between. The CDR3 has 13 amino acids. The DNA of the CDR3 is TGCGCCAGCAGCCAAGTATTCGGTGATGAGCAGTTCTTC. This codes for CASSQVFGDEQFF.

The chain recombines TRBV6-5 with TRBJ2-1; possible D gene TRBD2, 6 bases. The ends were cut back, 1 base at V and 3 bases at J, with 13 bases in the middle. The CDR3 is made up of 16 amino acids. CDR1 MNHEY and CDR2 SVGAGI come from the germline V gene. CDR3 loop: CASSYWRTSSYNEQFF. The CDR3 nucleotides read TGTGCCAGCAGTTACTGGCGAACTAGCAGCTACAATGAGCAGTTCTTC.

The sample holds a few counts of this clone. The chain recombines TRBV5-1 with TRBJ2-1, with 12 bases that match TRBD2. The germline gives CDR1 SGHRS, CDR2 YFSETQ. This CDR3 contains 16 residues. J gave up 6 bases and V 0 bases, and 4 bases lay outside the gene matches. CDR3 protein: CASSLALAGGGNEQFF. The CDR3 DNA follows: TGCGCCAGCAGCTTGGCACTAGCGGGGGGCGGCAATGAGCAGTTCTTC.

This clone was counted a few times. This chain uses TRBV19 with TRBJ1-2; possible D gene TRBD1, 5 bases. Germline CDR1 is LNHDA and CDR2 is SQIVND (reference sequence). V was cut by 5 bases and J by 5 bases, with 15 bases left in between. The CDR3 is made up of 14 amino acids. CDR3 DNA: TGTGCCAGTAGTTCTCTCCAGGGTTTGTATGGCTACACCTTC. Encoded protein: CASSSLQGLYGYTF.

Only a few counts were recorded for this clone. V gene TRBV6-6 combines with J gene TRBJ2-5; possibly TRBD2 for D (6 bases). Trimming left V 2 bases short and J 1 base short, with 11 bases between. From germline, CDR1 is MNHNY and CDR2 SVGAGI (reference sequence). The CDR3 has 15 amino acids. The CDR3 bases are TGTGCCAGCAGTTACGTAGCGGATCTCCAAGAGACCCAGTACTTC. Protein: CASSYVADLQETQYF.

CDR3 sequence reads: CASGAGTSSNEQFF. In DNA, the CDR3 is TGCGCCAGCGGCGCCGGGACTAGTTCCAATGAGCAGTTCTTC. J is TRBJ2-1 and V is TRBV5-1, with 8 bases aligning to TRBD2. V dropped 7 bases and J dropped 6; count of bases not matched to a gene: 9. The CDR3 sequence is 14 residues long. CDR1 and CDR2 from the germline V gene are SGHRS and YFSETQ. Based on the CDR3 plus reference TRBV5-1 and TRBJ2-1, the full variable domain is KAGVTQTPRYLIKTRGQQVTLSCSPISGHRSVSWYQQTPGQGLQFLFEYFSETQRNKGNFPGRFSGRQFSNSRSEMNVSTLELGDSALYLCASGAGTSSNEQFFGPGTRLTVL.

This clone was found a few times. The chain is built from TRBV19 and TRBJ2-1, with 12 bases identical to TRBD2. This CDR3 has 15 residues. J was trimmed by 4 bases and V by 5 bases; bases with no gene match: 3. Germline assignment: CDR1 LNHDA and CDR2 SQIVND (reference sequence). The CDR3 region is CASSQGTSGYNEQFF. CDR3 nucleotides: TGTGCCAGTAGTCAGGGGACTAGCGGGTACAATGAGCAGTTCTTC. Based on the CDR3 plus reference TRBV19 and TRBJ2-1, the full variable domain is DGGITQSPKYLFRKEGQNVTLSCEQNLNHDAMYWYRQDPGQGLRLIYYSQIVNDFQKGDIAEGYSVSREKKESFPLTVTSAQKNPTAFYLCASSQGTSGYNEQFFGPGTRLTVL.